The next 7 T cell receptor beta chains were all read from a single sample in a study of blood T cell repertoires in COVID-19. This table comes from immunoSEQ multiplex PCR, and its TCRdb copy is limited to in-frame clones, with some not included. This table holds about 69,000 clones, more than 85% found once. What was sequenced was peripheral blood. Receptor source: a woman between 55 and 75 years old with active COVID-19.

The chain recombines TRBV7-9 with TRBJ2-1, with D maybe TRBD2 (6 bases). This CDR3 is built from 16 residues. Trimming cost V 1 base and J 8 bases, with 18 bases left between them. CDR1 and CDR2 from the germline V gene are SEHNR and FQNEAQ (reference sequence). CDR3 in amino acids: CASSLDIVGTSHEQFF. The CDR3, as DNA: TGTGCCAGCAGCTTAGATATAGTTGGGACTTCCCATGAGCAGTTCTTC.

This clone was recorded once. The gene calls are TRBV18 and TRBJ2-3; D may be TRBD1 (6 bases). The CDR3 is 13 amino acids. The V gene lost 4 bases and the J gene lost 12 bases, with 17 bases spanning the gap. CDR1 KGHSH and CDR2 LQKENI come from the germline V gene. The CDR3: CASSQKQGTFQYF. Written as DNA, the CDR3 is TGTGCCAGCTCACAAAAACAGGGTACTTTTCAGTATTTT.

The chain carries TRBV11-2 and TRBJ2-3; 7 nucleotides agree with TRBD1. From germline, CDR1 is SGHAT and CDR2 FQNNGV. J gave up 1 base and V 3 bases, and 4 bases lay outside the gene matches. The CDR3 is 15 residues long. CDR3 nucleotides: TGTGCCAGCAGCTTCACCGGGACAGGCACAGATACGCAGTATTTT. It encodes CASSFTGTGTDTQYF.

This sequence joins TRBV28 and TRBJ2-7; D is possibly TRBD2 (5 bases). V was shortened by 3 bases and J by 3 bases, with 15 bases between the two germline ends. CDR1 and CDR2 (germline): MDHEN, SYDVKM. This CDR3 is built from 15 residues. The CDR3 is CASSLLATANYEQYF. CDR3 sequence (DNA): TGTGCCAGCAGTTTGTTAGCGACGGCAAACTACGAGCAGTACTTC.

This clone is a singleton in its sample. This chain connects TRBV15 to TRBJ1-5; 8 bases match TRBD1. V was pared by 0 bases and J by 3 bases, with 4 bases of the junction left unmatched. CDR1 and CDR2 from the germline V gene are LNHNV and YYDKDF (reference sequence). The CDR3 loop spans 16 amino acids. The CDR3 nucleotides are TGTGCCACCAGCAGAGACCGGACAGGGCCCAATCAGCCCCAGCATTTT. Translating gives CATSRDRTGPNQPQHF.

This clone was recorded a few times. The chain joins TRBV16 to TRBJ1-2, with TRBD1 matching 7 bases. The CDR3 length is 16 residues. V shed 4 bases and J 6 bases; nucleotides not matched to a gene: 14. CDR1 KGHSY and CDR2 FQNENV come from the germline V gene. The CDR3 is CASSLHPEQGRDGYTF. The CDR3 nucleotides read TGTGCCAGCAGCCTACATCCTGAACAGGGGCGGGATGGCTACACCTTC.

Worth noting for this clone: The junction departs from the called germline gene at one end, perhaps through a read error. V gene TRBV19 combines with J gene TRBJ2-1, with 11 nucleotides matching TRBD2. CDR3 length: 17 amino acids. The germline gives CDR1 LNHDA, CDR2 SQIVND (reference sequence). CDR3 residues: CTSRSGTSGSSYNEQFF. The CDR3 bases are TGTACCAGTAGATCCGGGACTAGCGGTAGCTCCTACAATGAGCAGTTCTTC.